The present entry profiles one TCR beta chain with its context. This PCR relied on a set of 60 Vbeta primers and 13 Jbeta primers. Sequencing was performed with immunoSEQ multiplex PCR; in TCRdb, only in-frame clones are kept and a portion is missing. The table has roughly 30,000 clones, around 87% seen once; the top ten hold approximately 2.8%. There are 14 residues in the CDR3. Trimming took 7 bases from V and 4 from J, leaving 11 bases between them. Germline CDR1 reads SEHNR; CDR2 reads FQNEAQ (reference sequence). This entry comes from a study of cytomegalovirus exposure and HLA in healthy donors.

The gene calls are TRBV7-9 and TRBJ2-6; D gene unclear. The clonotype originates from a boy aged 10-17 years in good health and CMV-seronegative. Sequencing was done on a sample of PBMCs. CDR3 DNA: TGTGCCAGCACAACGCGCGGAGGGGCCAACGTCCTGACTTTC. Translated: CASTTRGGANVLTF.